The 8 T cell receptor beta chains reported below all come from one sample, sequenced in a study of siplizumab effects on memory and regulatory T cells. Method: immunoSEQ multiplex PCR; TCRdb's copy keeps in-frame clones and lacks some. Of about 120,000 clones listed, roughly 95% are singletons. Material for sequencing was non-Treg CD4+ T cells sorted from blood. Receptor source: a human donor in good health.

This chain connects TRBV7-9 to TRBJ1-6; 7 bases are a match to TRBD1. The J segment lost 2 bases and the V segment lost 1 base, leaving 2 bases of the junction unmatched. Looked up from germline, CDR1 is SEHNR and CDR2 is FQNEAQ (reference sequence). The length of the CDR3 is 16 residues. The chain's CDR3 is CASSLGQGTYNSPLHF. CDR3 nucleotide sequence: TGTGCCAGCAGCTTAGGACAGGGCACCTATAATTCACCCCTCCACTTT.

The chain has TRBV28 and TRBJ1-1; the D gene is possibly TRBD1 (5 bases). This CDR3 has 12 residues. Looked up from germline, CDR1 is MDHEN and CDR2 is SYDVKM. V was trimmed by 7 bases and J by 7 bases, leaving 13 bases between them. This CDR3 reads CASTEGIGEAFF. The CDR3 DNA sequence: TGTGCCAGCACTGAGGGGATTGGTGAAGCTTTCTTT.

V gene TRBV28 combines with J gene TRBJ2-7; D uncertain. The ends were cut back, 7 bases at V and 3 bases at J, with 10 bases in the middle. This CDR3 region has 12 residues. Germline V gives CDR1 MDHEN, CDR2 SYDVKM. The CDR3 spells CASTSGHYEQYF. Written as DNA, the CDR3 is TGTGCCAGCACGTCGGGCCACTACGAGCAGTACTTC.

The chain recombines TRBV6-5 with TRBJ2-1, with D tentatively TRBD1 or TRBD2 (5 bases each). The germline gives CDR1 MNHEY, CDR2 SVGAGI. The V gene lost 2 bases and the J gene lost 9 bases, with 17 bases spanning the gap. This CDR3 is built from 15 residues. The CDR3 region has the DNA TGTGCCAGCAGTTACCCCCCTGGGACCGGCGGTGAGCAGTTCTTC. The encoded protein is CASSYPPGTGGEQFF.

The chain employs TRBV11-2 and TRBJ1-2; D call uncertain. Trimming pared 5 bases from V and 4 bases from J, leaving 8 bases between. CDR1 SGHAT and CDR2 FQNNGV come from the germline V gene. The CDR3 covers 12 residues. In DNA, the CDR3 is TGTGCCAGCAGCCCCGGGCCCTATGGCTACACCTTC. It is translated as CASSPGPYGYTF.

The CDR3 spells CASSPGGTGPQETQYF. CDR3 sequence (DNA): TGTGCCAGCAGCCCGGGGGGGACAGGGCCCCAAGAGACCCAGTACTTC. The chain recombines TRBV7-2 with TRBJ2-5; a weak D match, TRBD1 (9 bases). Germline CDR1 is SGHTA and CDR2 is FQGNSA. The CDR3 contains 16 residues. V dropped 5 bases and J dropped 1 base, with 17 bases sitting between them.

The rearrangement links TRBV10-3 to TRBJ1-6, with TRBD1 matching over 7 bases. The CDR3 totals 15 residues. V shed 10 bases, J shed 7 bases, and the junction held 13 bases outside the gene matches. Germline CDR1 is ENHRY and CDR2 is SYGVKD. For the CDR3, the DNA is TGTGCCACCAGCAGAGCCGGGACAGAGAATTCACCCCTCCACTTT. Its protein is CATSRAGTENSPLHF.

The chain carries TRBV6-1 and TRBJ1-4; D not certain. V lost 3 bases, J lost 11 bases, and 13 bases lay in between. The CDR3 runs 13 residues. CDR1 MNHNS and CDR2 SASEGT come from the germline V gene. DNA for the CDR3: TGTGCCAGCAGTGATACAGCAGGACTGAAACTGTTTTTT. Translated: CASSDTAGLKLFF.